The clone carrying this T cell receptor beta chain was seen only a few times. This entry belongs to a study of blood T cell repertoires in COVID-19. Study background: PBMCs, B-cell-depleted T cells, or T cells provided the cDNA or gDNA that made up the material.

The germline gives CDR1 ENHRY, CDR2 SYGVKD. The CDR3 spans 15 residues. The trim removed 5 bases at V and 5 bases at J, leaving 6 bases unmatched. Assay: immunoSEQ multiplex PCR; the TCRdb copy retains only in-frame clones and omits some. The table lists about 190,000 clones, almost 85% of them singletons. The TCR sequence derives from a woman in her 70s with active or convalescent COVID-19. The V gene is TRBV10-3, the J gene TRBJ1-6, with 7 positions matching TRBD1. The sample consisted of peripheral blood. The CDR3 DNA sequence: TGTGCCATCAGTCGGACAGGACTGAATAATTCACCCCTCCACTTT. It yields the protein CAISRTGLNNSPLHF.